These 10 T cell receptor beta chains came from one sample sequenced in a study of OX40 agonist ivuxolimab in advanced cancers. The protocol was immunoSEQ multiplex PCR, while the TCRdb copy is restricted to in-frame clones and leaves out a portion. The profile covers fewer than 50,000 clones, with 65% to 80% appearing a single time and more than 9% taken by the ten largest. The source material was CD4+ or CD8+ T cells sorted from blood, sampled in a trial of the OX40 agonist ivuxolimab. The receptors stem from an adult with an advanced solid tumor such as melanoma, head and neck, liver or kidney cancer.

This chain joins TRBV27 and TRBJ2-7, with a weak D call TRBD2 (5 bases). V lost 4 bases to trimming and J lost 2 bases, with 12 bases between them. In germline, CDR1 is MNHEY, CDR2 SMNVEV (reference sequence). CDR3 length equals 14 residues. In DNA, the CDR3 is TGTGCCAGCAGTTCAGGACTGCGACCCTACGAGCAGTACTTC. Translation: CASSSGLRPYEQYF.

The V call is TRBV2, the J call TRBJ2-7, with TRBD1 matching over 8 bases. V lost 10 bases and J lost 4; bases outside the gene matches: 6. The germline gives CDR1 SNHLY, CDR2 FYNNEI. The CDR3 is 12 amino acids. CDR3 residues: CATGTGTYEQYF. CDR3 nucleotides: TGTGCCACTGGGACAGGAACGTACGAGCAGTACTTC.

The chain carries TRBV7-2 and TRBJ2-3, with 8 bases matching TRBD2. In germline, CDR1 is SGHTA, CDR2 FQGNSA. V was pared by 2 bases and J by 0 bases, with 4 bases of the junction left unmatched. The CDR3 sequence is 16 residues long. The CDR3 is CASSLRSGASTDTQYF. The CDR3 DNA sequence: TGTGCCAGCAGCTTACGTAGCGGGGCTAGCACAGATACGCAGTATTTT.

This chain uses TRBV11-2 with TRBJ1-5; D not certain. V was trimmed by 6 bases and J by 4 bases, leaving 4 bases between them. In germline, CDR1 is SGHAT, CDR2 FQNNGV. The CDR3 spans 11 residues. CDR3 region: CASSYNQPQHF. In nucleotides, the CDR3 is TGTGCCAGCAGTTATAATCAGCCCCAGCATTTT.

This chain uses TRBV6-6 with TRBJ1-2, with D perhaps matching TRBD1 (6 bases). Germline assignment: CDR1 MNHNY and CDR2 SVGAGI (reference sequence). Deletions cut 6 bases from V and 4 bases from J, with 18 bases between. The CDR3 extends over 15 amino acids. The CDR3 sequence: CASRVRTEGAYGYTF. CDR3 in DNA: TGTGCCAGCAGAGTACGGACAGAAGGGGCCTATGGCTACACCTTC.

The sample holds a few counts of this clone. The rearrangement joins TRBV4-1 to TRBJ1-4; D unresolved. Germline assignment: CDR1 MGHRA and CDR2 YSYEKL. V gave up 6 bases and J gave up 1 base, with 3 bases separating them. The CDR3 spans 12 residues. CDR3: CASRGTNEKLFF. The CDR3 DNA reads as TGCGCCAGCAGGGGAACTAATGAAAAACTGTTTTTT.

The rearrangement uses TRBV6-1 and TRBJ1-1; TRBD1 is a possible D gene (5 bases). CDR3 length: 14 residues. The V gene lost 6 bases and the J gene lost 4 bases, with 15 bases spanning the gap. CDR1 is MNHNS and CDR2 is SASEGT in the germline V gene. CDR3 in amino acids: CASRGEGGRTEAFF. The CDR3 region has the DNA TGTGCCAGCAGAGGGGAGGGCGGTCGCACTGAAGCTTTCTTT.

The CDR3 region has the DNA TGTGCCAGCAGTCCGTCTGGGTACGAGCAGTACTTC. This codes for CASSPSGYEQYF. The gene calls are TRBV28 and TRBJ2-7; D unresolved. The CDR3 covers 12 residues. V lost 5 bases and J 4 bases, leaving 9 bases between the germline ends. Germline CDR1 is MDHEN and CDR2 is SYDVKM.

This clone was observed a handful of times. The rearrangement joins TRBV5-1 to TRBJ1-1, with TRBD1 matching 9 bases. CDR1 is SGHRS and CDR2 is YFSETQ in the germline V gene. The CDR3 covers 16 residues. J was trimmed by 4 bases and V by 4 bases; bases with no gene match: 11. The chain's CDR3 is CASSRAGTGLLTEAFF. DNA of the CDR3: TGCGCCAGCAGCAGAGCCGGGACAGGGCTCCTCACTGAAGCTTTCTTT.

The chain combines TRBV7-8 with TRBJ2-5; no clear D gene. There are 12 residues in the CDR3. The V end lost 1 base, the J end lost 5 bases, and 5 bases lay between the germline ends. Germline-derived CDR1 and CDR2 are SGHVS and FQNEAQ. The CDR3 reads CASSLDGETQYF. CDR3 nucleotides: TGTGCCAGCAGCTTAGACGGTGAGACCCAGTACTTC. The full variable domain, with the rest looked up from reference TRBV7-8 and TRBJ2-5, is GAGVSQSPRYKVAKRGQDVALRCDPISGHVSLFWYQQALGQGPEFLTYFQNEAQLDKSGLPSDRFFAERPEGSVSTLKIQRTQQEDSAVYLCASSLDGETQYFGPGTRLLVL.